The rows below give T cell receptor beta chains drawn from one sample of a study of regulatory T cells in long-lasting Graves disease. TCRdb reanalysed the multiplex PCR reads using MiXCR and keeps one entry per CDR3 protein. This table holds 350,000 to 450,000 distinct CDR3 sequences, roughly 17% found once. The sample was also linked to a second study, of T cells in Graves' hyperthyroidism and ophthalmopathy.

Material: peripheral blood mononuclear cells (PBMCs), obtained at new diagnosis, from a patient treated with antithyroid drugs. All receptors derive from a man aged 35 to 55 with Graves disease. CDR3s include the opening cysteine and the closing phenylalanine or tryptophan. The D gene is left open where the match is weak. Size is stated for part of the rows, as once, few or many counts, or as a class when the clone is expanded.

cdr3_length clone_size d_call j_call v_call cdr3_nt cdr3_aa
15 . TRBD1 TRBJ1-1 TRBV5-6 TGTGCCAGCAGCTTAGTCGCAGGGGGGCCCACTGAAGCTTTCTTT CASSLVAGGPTEAFF
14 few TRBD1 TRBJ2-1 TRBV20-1 TGCAGTGCCGAATCGGGCGAGGGGGCCCATGAGCAGTTCTTC CSAESGEGAHEQFF
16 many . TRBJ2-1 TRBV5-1 TGCGCCAGCAGCCCCACCGCCGGGAGCCCGAACAATGAGCAGTTCTTC CASSPTAGSPNNEQFF
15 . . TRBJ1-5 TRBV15 TGTGCCACCAGCAGAGAGACAGGAAACAATCAGCCCCAGCATTTT CATSRETGNNQPQHF
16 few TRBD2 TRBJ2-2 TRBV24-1 TGTGCCACCAGTCGGACTAGCGGGGGATTCAACGGGGAGCTGTTTTTT CATSRTSGGFNGELFF
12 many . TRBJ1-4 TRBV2 TGTGCCAGCAAATTCAGCGAAAGTAAACTGTTTTTT CASKFSESKLFF
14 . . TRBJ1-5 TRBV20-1 TGCAGTGCTTCCGGGGCAACGAGACATCAGCCCCAGCATTTT CSASGATRHQPQHF
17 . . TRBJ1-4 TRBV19 TGTGCCAGCACAAATAACGCGGCGCTAGCCCACATCGAAAAACTGTTTTTT CASTNNAALAHIEKLFF
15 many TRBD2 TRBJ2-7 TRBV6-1 TGTGCCAGCAGTGAACGTCGGGGGGGGACCTACGAGCAGTACTTC CASSERRGGTYEQYF
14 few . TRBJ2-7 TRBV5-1 TGCGCCAGCAGCTTAAATGTACAGTCCTACGAGCAGTACTTC CASSLNVQSYEQYF
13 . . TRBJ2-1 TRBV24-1 TGTGCCACCAGTGATTTTAGGGGAAATGAGCAGTTCTTC CATSDFRGNEQFF
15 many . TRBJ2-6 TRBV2 TGTGCCAGCAAGATATCAGGATCTGGGGCCAACGTCCTGACTTTC CASKISGSGANVLTF
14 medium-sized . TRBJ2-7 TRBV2 TGTGCCAGCAGCCCCCCTGGGGGGTCCCGCGAGCAGTACTTC CASSPPGGSREQYF
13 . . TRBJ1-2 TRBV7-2 TGTGCCAGCAGCCCTGACCCCAGGGAGGGCTACACCTTC CASSPDPREGYTF
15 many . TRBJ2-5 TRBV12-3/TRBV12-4 TGTGCCAGCAGTCCCTCACCGGACCGCCAAGAGACCCAGTACTTC CASSPSPDRQETQYF
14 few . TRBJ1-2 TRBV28 TGTGCCAGCAATGCCGGGACTCTGAACTATGGCTACACCTTC CASNAGTLNYGYTF